This T cell receptor beta chain was identified in a study of shared clonotypes between healthy human individuals. Sequencing used immunoSEQ multiplex PCR; TCRdb keeps in-frame clones, though not all of them. This repertoire shows around 2.1 million clones, around 95% found once; its top ten account for roughly 0.13%. The CDR3 length is 13 residues. The germline CDR1 and CDR2 sequences are SGHAT and FQNNGV. V shed 2 bases and J shed 2 bases, with 6 bases lying between them. The V and J genes are TRBV11-2 and TRBJ1-1; D call uncertain. The sample consisted of naive CD4+ T cells sorted from blood. Subset given: CD45RA+ positively selected. The receptor's source is a man aged 18 to 29 in good health. This chain's CDR3 is CASSLHENTEAFF. The CDR3 DNA reads TGTGCCAGCAGCTTACATGAAAACACTGAAGCTTTCTTT.